This TCR beta chain comes out of a study of early T cells in non-severe SARS-CoV-2 infection. Germline loops: CDR1 WNHNN, CDR2 SYGVQD (reference sequence). The V end lost 4 bases, the J end lost 10 bases, and 1 base lay between the germline ends. The CDR3 length is 8 residues. This clonotype was counted many times. Each CDR3 protein gets one entry after TCRdb re-called the 5' RACE reads with MiXCR. The sample has approximately 90,000 distinct CDR3 sequences; roughly 17% are singletons. The chain employs TRBV10-1 and TRBJ1-1; D is ambiguous. The receptor's source is an adult who was a healthcare worker with PCR-confirmed SARS-CoV-2 infection or an uninfected control (not recorded which). The material was whole blood, obtained at baseline. CDR3 DNA sequence: TGCGCCAGCAGTGGAGCTTTCTTT. It translates to CASSGAFF.